This paragraph reports one T cell receptor beta chain. Its specificity is not known. With survey level as its setting, the immunoSEQ assay was v3.0. Here immunoSEQ multiplex PCR was the method, and the copy in TCRdb shows in-frame clones only, minus some. Of 20,000 to 25,000 clones in the sample, roughly 80% were seen once. All donors provided no fewer than one pre-ART and no fewer than two post-ART PBMC samples. The CDR3 loop spans 11 amino acids. The sample originates from a study of long-term antiretroviral therapy in people with HIV. Study-wide results and limits: Pre-ART clonal expansion yielded clones that dominated the repertoire at all time points. Someone took the blood between the mid-2000s and the late 2010s, maybe while older ART regimens were in use. Repertoires from HIV showed CDR3 length ranges narrower than those of controls.

This sample comprised unsorted PBMCs, obtained 1.6 years after starting antiretroviral therapy. This TCR derives from a man aged 35 to 55 with HIV. The chain couples TRBV21-1 to TRBJ2-7; no check of the table's D call, TRBD1, against the DNA was made. TRBV21-1 corresponds to a pseudogene. This CDR3 is CAILRGHEQYF. The DNA of the CDR3 is TGTGCCATCCTCAGGGGCCACGAGCAGTACTTC.